The rows below give T cell receptor beta chains drawn from one sample of a study of tumor and adjacent non-tumor tissue in lung cancer. From the multiplex PCR reads, TCRdb called clonotypes with MiXCR, one entry per CDR3 protein. The table lists about 67,000 distinct CDR3 sequences, about 77% of them singletons. Sequenced: distant non-tumor lung tissue. Receptor source: a man in his sixties with non-small cell lung cancer. Each CDR3 is given with its conserved first and last residue. D genes are given only for firm matches. Some rows mark clone size as missing; the rest say once, few, many or name a class of expanded clone.

TRBJ2-3	TRBV29-1	NA	TRBD1	CSARTGENQSQYF	TGCAGCGCCCGGACAGGGGAGAATCAGTCCCAGTATTTT
TRBJ2-3	TRBV7-8	NA	TRBD2	CVSSPRGEDTQYF	TGTGTCAGCAGCCCCCGGGGGGAGGACACGCAGTATTTT
TRBJ2-7	TRBV6-1	NA	TRBD1	CASSGDSLVIEQCF	TGTGCCAGTAGTGGGGACAGTCTTGTCATCGAGCAGTGCTTC
TRBJ2-6	TRBV29-1	medium-sized	TRBD2	CSVAAGGTGANVLTF	TGCAGCGTTGCAGCGGGAGGTACTGGGGCCAACGTCCTGACTTTC
TRBJ1-4	TRBV6-2/TRBV6-3	NA	TRBD1	CASSSRDRGPKLFF	TGCGCCAGCAGCTCGCGGGACAGGGGACCAAAACTGTTTTTT
TRBJ2-3	TRBV28	many	NA	CASSRDSSTDTQYF	TGTGCCAGCAGTCGGGATTCTAGCACAGATACGCAGTATTTT
TRBJ2-1	TRBV9	NA	NA	CASSAKIEDEQFF	TGTGCCAGCAGCGCAAAAATAGAAGATGAGCAGTTCTTC
TRBJ2-5	TRBV5-6	many	NA	CASSLATREETQYF	TGTGCCAGCAGCTTGGCCACCCGAGAAGAGACCCAGTACTTC
TRBJ2-7	TRBV29-1	few	NA	CSVVRDSPYEQYF	TGCAGTGTTGTGCGGGACAGTCCCTACGAGCAGTACTTC
TRBJ1-6	TRBV5-1	many	NA	CASSFETELRSPLHF	TGCGCCAGCAGCTTTGAGACCGAGCTCCGATCACCCCTCCACTTT
TRBJ1-1	TRBV29-1	NA	NA	CSVGAWLNTEAFF	TGCAGCGTCGGGGCATGGCTTAACACTGAAGCTTTCTTT
TRBJ2-5	TRBV11-1	NA	NA	CADSPPGQETQYF	TGTGCCGACAGCCCCCCAGGACAAGAGACCCAGTATTTC
TRBJ1-5	TRBV28	many	NA	CASSDRNNQPQHF	TGTGCCAGCAGTGACAGAAACAATCAGCCCCAGCATTTT
TRBJ2-3	TRBV20-1	many	NA	CSAGRAGSTDTQYF	TGCAGTGCTGGCAGAGCGGGTAGCACAGATACGCAGTATTTT
TRBJ2-3	TRBV6-1	NA	NA	CANTESGGNTDTQYF	TGTGCCAACACTGAGAGTGGCGGGAATACAGATACGCAGTATTTT
TRBJ2-5	TRBV4-1	NA	NA	CASSQTSRNQETQCF	TGCGCCAGCAGCCAAACGTCTCGTAACCAAGAGACCCAGTGCTTC
TRBJ2-1	TRBV24-1	NA	TRBD2	CAASDPLAGGHYNEQFF	TGTGCCGCCAGTGACCCGCTGGCGGGAGGGCATTACAATGAGCAGTTCTTC
TRBJ1-2	TRBV11-2	once	NA	CASSPFVRAEFYGYTF	TGTGCCAGCAGCCCCTTCGTCAGGGCTGAGTTCTATGGCTACACCTTC
TRBJ2-1	TRBV12-3/TRBV12-4	NA	TRBD2	CASSSGLKGKFF	TGTGCCAGCAGTTCGGGACTAAAGGGAAAGTTCTTC
TRBJ2-7	TRBV20-1	NA	TRBD2	CSAFLPGLAGGSSYDQYF	TGCAGTGCCTTCCTCCCGGGACTAGCGGGAGGCTCCTCCTACGACCAGTACTTC
TRBJ2-7	TRBV30	NA	TRBD2	CAWSGRPNGRPYEQYF	TGTGCCTGGAGTGGACGGCCTAACGGGAGGCCCTATGAGCAATACTTC
TRBJ2-1	TRBV14	many	NA	CASQAGRSSYNEQFF	TGTGCCAGCCAGGCGGGACGGTCCTCCTACAATGAGCAGTTCTTC
TRBJ2-3	TRBV5-4	NA	TRBD2	CAINAIERESGDTQYF	TGTGCCATCAACGCTATCGAGCGGGAGTCGGGAGATACGCAGTATTTT
TRBJ2-6	TRBV5-4	NA	NA	CASSLVNSGANVLTF	TGTGCCAGCAGCTTGGTTAACTCTGGGGCCAATGTCCTGACTTTC
TRBJ2-5	TRBV20-1	many	NA	CSASYTGSGETQYF	TGCAGTGCTAGCTATACAGGGAGTGGGGAGACCCAGTACTTC
TRBJ2-3	TRBV5-4	NA	TRBD2	CAIGPIEREPGNTQYF	TGTGCCATCGGCCCTATCGAGCGGGAGCCGGGGAATACGCAGTATTTT
TRBJ1-2	TRBV24-1	many	NA	CATSDPDGYTF	TGTGCCACCAGTGACCCGGATGGCTACACCTTC
TRBJ2-4	TRBV29-1	NA	NA	CIVRYRLVKNIQYF	TGCATCGTAAGGTACAGACTAGTCAAAAACATTCAGTACTTC
TRBJ2-7	TRBV29-1	few	TRBD1	CSIGTGAYGQYF	TGCAGCATTGGGACAGGGGCCTACGGGCAGTACTTC
TRBJ2-3	TRBV6-1	NA	NA	CVTSGAGTYTDTQYF	TGTGTCACCTCAGGTGCGGGAACCTACACAGATACGCAGTATTTT
TRBJ2-5	TRBV11-1	once	NA	CASSRRAGVETQYF	TGCGCCAGCAGCAGGAGGGCAGGGGTAGAGACCCAGTACTTC
TRBJ1-1	TRBV4-1	NA	NA	CASSQGSFTETIF	TGCGCCAGCAGCCAAGGTTCGTTCACTGAAACTATCTTT
TRBJ1-1	TRBV28	NA	NA	CASKSSGWGAVNTEAFF	TGTGCCAGCAAATCAAGCGGTTGGGGGGCAGTCAACACTGAAGCTTTCTTT
TRBJ2-4	TRBV5-1	many	TRBD2	CASSIAGVQNIQYF	TGCGCCAGCAGCATCGCGGGAGTTCAAAACATTCAGTACTTC
TRBJ2-7	TRBV4-1	few	TRBD2	CASSQDSSGIPSREQYF	TGCGCCAGTAGCCAAGACTCTAGCGGGATCCCTTCGCGGGAGCAGTACTTC
TRBJ2-7	TRBV28	NA	NA	CTSSRPRVRGNEQYF	TGTACCAGCAGTCGCCCTCGGGTCAGGGGTAACGAGCAGTACTTC
TRBJ1-6	TRBV7-9	few	NA	CASSIGSRDPIDSPLHF	TGTGCCAGCAGTATAGGTTCCCGGGACCCGATCGATTCACCCCTCCACTTT
TRBJ2-1	TRBV11-1	NA	NA	CASGPARVLDYEEFF	TGTGCCAGCGGCCCCGCAAGGGTGTTGGACTATGAGGAGTTCTTC
TRBJ2-1	TRBV6-5	NA	NA	CASSWAVVNEQFF	TGTGCCAGTAGTTGGGCGGTAGTCAATGAACAGTTCTTC
TRBJ2-7	TRBV6-6	NA	NA	CASSESYEQYF	TGTGCCAGCAGCGAGAGTTACGAGCAGTACTTC
TRBJ2-7	TRBV6-5	NA	TRBD2	CASSYYTPNLAGRHYKQYF	TGTGCCAGCAGTTACTACACACCCAACCTAGCGGGACGACACTATAAGCAGTACTTC
TRBJ2-7	TRBV6-1	once	NA	CTSSEALRGYEQYF	TGTACCAGCAGTGAAGCGTTGAGGGGTTACGAGCAGTACTTC
TRBJ2-6	TRBV5-4	once	NA	CASRLLPCISGANVLTF	TGTGCCAGCAGGTTACTCCCGTGTATCTCTGGGGCCAACGTCCTGACTTTC
TRBJ2-1	TRBV6-2/TRBV6-3	NA	TRBD2	CASSYIIRGSLPPEQFF	TGTGCCAGCAGTTACATTATACGCGGGAGTTTACCCCCTGAGCAGTTCTTT
TRBJ2-5	TRBV24-1	many	TRBD2	CATSEASGSLQETQYF	TGTGCCACCAGTGAAGCTAGCGGGAGCCTCCAAGAGACCCAGTACTTC
TRBJ2-2	TRBV11-3	NA	NA	CANSLRVVGELFF	TGTGCCAACAGCCTACGGGTGGTCGGGGAGCTGTTTTTT
TRBJ2-2	TRBV5-1	NA	TRBD2	CTSSWGTTNTGELFF	TGCACCAGTAGCTGGGGGACTACAAACACCGGGGAGCTGTTTTTT
TRBJ2-3	TRBV29-1	once	TRBD1	CSVGTTWTGVADTQCF	TGCAGCGTCGGTACAACCTGGACAGGGGTCGCAGATACGCAGTGTTTC
TRBJ2-2	TRBV11-1	few	NA	CTNSCTSGTGGLFF	TGTACCAACAGCTGTACTAGTGGCACCGGGGGGCTGTTTTTT
TRBJ2-7	TRBV29-1	NA	NA	CNVESDPSYEQYF	TGCAACGTTGAGAGCGACCCCTCCTACGAGCAGTATTTC
TRBJ1-1	TRBV4-1	NA	TRBD1	CTSSQGTGTGGRGTEAFF	TGCACCAGCAGCCAAGGAACCGGGACAGGGGGCAGGGGCACTGAAGCTTTCTTT
TRBJ2-1	TRBV10-3	NA	TRBD2	CTISEDPSGSPYNEQFF	TGTACCATCAGTGAGGATCCTAGCGGGAGCCCCTACAATGAGCAGTTCTTC
TRBJ2-1	TRBV29-1	few	NA	CSADRSASYNEQFF	TGCAGCGCTGATCGTAGCGCATCCTATAATGAGCAGTTCTTC